This T cell receptor beta chain derives from a study of CXCR3-negative and CXCR3-positive naive CD8 T cells (dated by TCRdb to between 2018 and 2021). Regarding the research as a whole: About 135 million TRB reads were obtained in total, roughly 1.5 +/- 0.3 million reads per library. For the TRBV-TRBJ cluster analysis, the naive subsets came from a handful of donors, while the memory cells came from 3 donors. Diversity and physicochemical repertoire analyses were performed on about a dozen donors pooled from two independent experiments. The research as a whole found: Because surface CD5, which has been linked to self-reactivity in mice, was comparable between naive subsets, TCR interaction strength was also inferred from TRB CDR3 physicochemical properties. TRB CDR3s from CXCR3-positive naive cells showed higher hydrophobicity (lower Kidera factor 4), lower energy, and higher strength and volume indices than CXCR3-negative naive cells. Similar TRBV-TRBJ usage was shown by naive CXCR3-negative and CXCR3-positive cells from the same donor, whereas distinct patterns were shown by memory cells. Repertoire diversity was comparably high in both naive subsets but much lower in memory CD8+ T cells. Because CXCR3 expression was partially decreased after cryopreservation, freshly isolated PBMCs were used for most assays.

For this clonotype: Its antigen has not been determined.

Reads for this sample came from a NextSeq 550. The Human TCR Profiling Kit (MiLaboratory) was used to prepare UMI-labeled 5' RACE TRB cDNA libraries. The full amount of extracted RNA was used for cDNA synthesis, and the full amount of resulting cDNA was used for PCR amplification. Libraries were prepared in parallel with an identical number of PCR cycles. The original pipeline was this. With a minimum of two reads required per UMI, MIGEC and MiXCR pulled out about 50,000 +/- 10,000 unique UMI-labeled TRB cDNA molecules from each library. Each library averaged about 37,000 +/- 9,700 functional in-frame TRB CDR3 nucleotide clonotypes without stop codons. Diversity metrics, including normalized Shannon-Wiener and Chao1, were computed in VDJtools after downsampling to 5000 UMI-labeled TRB molecules per sample. VDJtools computed clonotype-size-weighted physicochemical properties of the central five CDR3 residues: interaction energy, strength, volume and Kidera factor 4. TCRdb reprocessed the reads, and each CDR3 protein sequence is entered once, without DNA. TCRdb's processing, not the authors' own work, is the source of the V and J calls. The sample has nearly 90,000 distinct CDR3 sequences on record. The leading ten clones occupy approximately 0.82% of the sample.

For each CD8+ T cell subset, flow sorting was done in triplicate, and 300,000 to 350,000 cells per subset went directly into RLT lysis buffer. To exclude memory contaminants, naive CD8+ T cells were stringently defined as CD45RO-CCR7+CD27+CD95-. Standard density gradient centrifugation was used to isolate peripheral blood mononuclear cells from buffy coats. Naive CXCR3-negative and CXCR3-positive CD8+ T cells were flow-sorted on a FACSAria III. An RNeasy Mini Kit was used to extract total RNA from the sorted cells. The sample taken for sequencing was naive CXCR3+ CD8+ T cells from blood. The sample's cell subset or site label, in plain terms: CD45RO-CCR7+CD27+CD95- naive CD8+ T cells expressing CXCR3 (TNR3+). The receptor was isolated from a human donor in good health. Some clones in this sample may be carry-over from other donors' samples.

CDR3 loop: CASSLSAGSNQPQHF. The chain was built from TRBV12-3 or TRBV12-4 and TRBJ1-5. Including the terminal cysteine and phenylalanine, the CDR3 comprises 15 residues. No coding sequence is recorded.